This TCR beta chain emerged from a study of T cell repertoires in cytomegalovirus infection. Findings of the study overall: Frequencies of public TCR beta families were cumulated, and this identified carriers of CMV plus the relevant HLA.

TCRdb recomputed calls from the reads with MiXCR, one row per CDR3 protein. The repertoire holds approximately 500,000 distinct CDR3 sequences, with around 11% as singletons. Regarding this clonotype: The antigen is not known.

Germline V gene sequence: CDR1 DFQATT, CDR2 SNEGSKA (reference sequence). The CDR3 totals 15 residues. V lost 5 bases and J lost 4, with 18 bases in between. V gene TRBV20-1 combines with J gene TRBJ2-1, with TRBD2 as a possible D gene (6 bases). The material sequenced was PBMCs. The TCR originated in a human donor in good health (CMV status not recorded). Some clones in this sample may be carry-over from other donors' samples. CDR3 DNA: TGCAGTGCTCCCGGGGGTAGCGGACCTTACAATGAGCAGTTCTTC. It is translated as CSAPGGSGPYNEQFF.